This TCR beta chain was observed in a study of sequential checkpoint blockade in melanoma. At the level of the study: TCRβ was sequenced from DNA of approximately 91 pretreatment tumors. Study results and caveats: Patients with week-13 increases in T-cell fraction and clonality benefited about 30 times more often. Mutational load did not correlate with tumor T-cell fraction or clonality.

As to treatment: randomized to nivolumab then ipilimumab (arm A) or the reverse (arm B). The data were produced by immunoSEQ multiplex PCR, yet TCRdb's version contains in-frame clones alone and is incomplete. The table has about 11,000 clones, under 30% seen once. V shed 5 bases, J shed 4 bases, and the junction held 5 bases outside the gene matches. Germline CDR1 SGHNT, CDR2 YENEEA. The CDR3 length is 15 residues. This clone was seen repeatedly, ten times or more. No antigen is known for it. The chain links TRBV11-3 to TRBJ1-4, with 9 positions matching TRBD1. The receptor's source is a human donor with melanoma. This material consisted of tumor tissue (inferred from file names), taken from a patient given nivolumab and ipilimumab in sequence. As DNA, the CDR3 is TGTGCCAGCAGCATACAGGGGGCGGGTAATGAAAAACTGTTTTTT. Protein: CASSIQGAGNEKLFF.